Listed here are 13 T cell receptor beta chains from one sample, sequenced in a study of blood T cell repertoires in COVID-19. Repertoires were generated with immunoSEQ multiplex PCR, while TCRdb's copy carries only in-frame clones and drops some. This sample has roughly 400,000 clones; approximately 90% occur once, and the top ten carry about 1.5%. Source material: PBMCs or T cells enriched from blood (not recorded which). The receptors here all came from a woman under 30 who had been exposed to COVID-19.

V gene TRBV9 combines with J gene TRBJ2-4; D might be TRBD2 (5 bases). V gave up 0 bases and J gave up 6 bases, with 16 bases separating them. The CDR3 runs to 16 residues. The germline V gene encodes CDR1 SGDLS and CDR2 YYNGEE. The DNA for the CDR3 is TGTGCCAGCAGCGTAGCCCTCGCGGGCGACACAAACATTCAGTACTTC. This codes for CASSVALAGDTNIQYF. The full variable domain, its missing parts supplied by reference TRBV9 and TRBJ2-4, is DSGVTQTPKHLITATGQRVTLRCSPRSGDLSVYWYQQSLDQGLQFLIQYYNGEERAKGNILERFSAQQFPDLHSELNLSSLELGDSALYFCASSVALAGDTNIQYFGAGTRLSVL.

This chain links TRBV28 with TRBJ2-3, with 7 bases fitting TRBD1. Germline V gene sequence: CDR1 MDHEN, CDR2 SYDVKM. V shed 5 bases and J 3 bases; nucleotides not matched to a gene: 5. The CDR3 consists of 14 residues. CDR3 sequence reads: CASSPAQGTDTQYF. In nucleotides, the CDR3 is TGTGCCAGCAGTCCGGCACAGGGGACAGATACGCAGTATTTT.

V gene TRBV5-1 combines with J gene TRBJ2-7; D gene unclear. Germline CDR1 is SGHRS and CDR2 is YFSETQ. V lost 4 bases, J lost 3 bases, and 17 bases lay in between. The CDR3 extends over 15 amino acids. Written as DNA, the CDR3 is TGCGCCAGCAGCAGCAACCGAAACCTTCGCTACGAGCAGTACTTC. Encoded protein: CASSSNRNLRYEQYF.

The chain combines TRBV7-9 with TRBJ2-1, with a possible D match to TRBD1 (6 bases). Trimming cost V 3 bases and J 5 bases, with 20 bases left between them. The length of the CDR3 is 17 residues. Germline values: CDR1 SEHNR, CDR2 FQNEAQ (reference sequence). The CDR3: CASSFLPGAGANNEQFF. The CDR3 DNA reads TGTGCCAGCAGCTTTTTACCCGGGGCAGGGGCGAACAATGAGCAGTTCTTC.

This clone was seen once. The gene calls are TRBV6-5 and TRBJ1-2; TRBD1 matches at 8 bases. The CDR3 runs 14 residues. The junction had 3 bases not matched to a gene; V was cut back by 0 bases and J by 6 bases. In germline, CDR1 is MNHEY, CDR2 SVGAGI. CDR3 residues: CASSYSVRGHGYTF. Written as DNA, the CDR3 is TGTGCCAGCAGTTACTCAGTCAGGGGGCATGGCTACACCTTC.

The chain carries TRBV2 and TRBJ2-7; weak D call: TRBD1 (7 bases). In germline, CDR1 is SNHLY, CDR2 FYNNEI. The CDR3 is 16 residues long. The V gene lost 4 bases and the J gene lost 0 bases, with 16 bases spanning the gap. The CDR3 protein is CASSASGQGGSYEQYF. DNA of the CDR3: TGTGCCAGCAGTGCCTCGGGGCAGGGGGGCTCCTACGAGCAGTACTTC.

This chain links TRBV3-1 (or the pseudogene TRBV3-2) with TRBJ1-3; D unresolved. The CDR3 runs to 16 residues. The germline gives CDR1 LGHDT, CDR2 YNNKEL (reference sequence). The V gene lost 4 bases and the J gene lost 2 bases, with 15 bases spanning the gap. The CDR3 reads CASSPLTKGAGNTIYF. The CDR3 DNA reads TGTGCCAGCAGCCCGCTTACAAAAGGAGCTGGAAACACCATATATTTT.

This chain connects TRBV11-3 to TRBJ1-1, with D uncertain. The CDR3 covers 13 residues. Trimming removed 1 base from V and 2 bases from J, with 5 bases in between. Germline V gives CDR1 SGHNT, CDR2 YENEEA. The CDR3 nucleotides read TGTGCCAGCAGCTTAGCATTCAACACTGAAGCTTTCTTT. Translation: CASSLAFNTEAFF.

V and J are TRBV14 and TRBJ2-1; 8 bases align to TRBD2. Germline V gene data show CDR1 as SGHDN and CDR2 as FVKESK. Losses at the gene ends were 3 bases for V and 0 bases for J; bases not matched to a gene: 4. There are 16 residues in the CDR3. This CDR3 reads CASSQTGTSSYNEQFF. DNA of the CDR3: TGTGCCAGCAGCCAGACCGGGACTAGCTCCTACAATGAGCAGTTCTTC.

The rearrangement uses TRBV5-5 and TRBJ2-7; 8 nucleotides agree with TRBD2. V lost 5 bases, J lost 2 bases, and 9 bases stayed unmatched. The CDR3 runs 15 residues. Germline lookup yields CDR1 SGHKS and CDR2 YYEKEE (reference sequence). The CDR3 DNA reads as TGTGCCAGCAGGATTACGGCGGGAGGTGCCTACGAGCAGTACTTC. Translated, it gives CASRITAGGAYEQYF.

In its sample, this clone was seen many times. The chain joins TRBV12-3 or TRBV12-4 to TRBJ2-7; D might be TRBD2 (6 bases). The CDR3 sequence is 13 residues long. V was shortened by 6 bases and J by 2 bases, with 11 bases between the two germline ends. The CDR3 loop is CASSRGLTYEQYF. CDR3 in DNA: TGTGCCAGCAGCCGGGGACTTACCTACGAGCAGTACTTC.

The table lists this clone with a count of one. The V gene is TRBV19, the J gene TRBJ2-7, with a possible D match to TRBD1 (6 bases). The CDR3 is 14 residues long. Germline assignment: CDR1 LNHDA and CDR2 SQIVND (reference sequence). V gave up 2 bases and J gave up 5 bases, with 13 bases separating them. CDR3 amino acids: CASSITRGRDEQYF. For the CDR3, the DNA is TGTGCCAGTAGTATAACCAGGGGAAGGGACGAGCAGTACTTC.

The genes are TRBV11-2 and TRBJ2-7, with 9 bases aligning to TRBD2. The CDR3 totals 14 residues. CDR1 and CDR2 from the germline V gene are SGHAT and FQNNGV. J was trimmed by 4 bases and V by 1 base; bases with no gene match: 2. The CDR3 DNA follows: TGTGCCAGCAGCTTAGCAAGCGGGAGGTACGAGCAGTACTTC. Protein product: CASSLASGRYEQYF.